This entry features one TCR beta chain sequence. The repertoire was sequenced with immunoSEQ multiplex PCR; TCRdb's copy has only in-frame clones and lacks some. The repertoire has about 65,000 clones, under 95% of them found once; the top ten carry approximately 2.9%. Looked up from germline, CDR1 is LGHDT and CDR2 is YNNKEL (reference sequence). Trimming cost V 2 bases and J 5 bases; bases outside gene matches: 5. The length of the CDR3 is 16 residues. The data are from a study of blood T cell repertoires in COVID-19. Study-level information: PBMCs, B-cell-depleted T cells, or T cells provided the cDNA or gDNA that made up the material.

The TCR originated in a man in his sixties or seventies with active COVID-19. The sequenced sample was peripheral blood. The chain links TRBV3-1 (or the pseudogene TRBV3-2) to TRBJ2-2, with 10 bases matching TRBD1. The CDR3 region has the DNA TGTGCCAGCAGCCAAAGACAGGGGGCTCGTACCGGGGAGCTGTTTTTT. Its protein product is CASSQRQGARTGELFF.